This T cell receptor (beta chain) emerged from a study of CD8 T cells in Susac syndrome. Study background: When blood was collected, patients with Susac syndrome were therapy-naive, were taking corticosteroids, or were receiving intravenous immunoglobulin alone. Study results and limitations: The authors found 15 to 20 Susac-specific public clones in total CD8+ repertoires and 4 to 6 in CD8+ TEMRA repertoires.

After extraction with the RNeasy kit, roughly 0.5 to 1 ug of the RNA was reverse transcribed using random hexamers. Amplification of TCR beta CDR3 by immunoSEQ multiplex PCR spanned 54 Vbeta and 13 Jbeta. TCRdb passed the immunoSEQ multiplex PCR reads through MiXCR, listing each CDR3 protein once. In the table there are 120,000 or so distinct CDR3 sequences, 90% to 95% of which are singletons. Concerning this clonotype itself: Its target is unknown.

The CD8+ and CD4+ T cells were isolated magnetically using a negative isolation approach, whereas the TEMRA cells were enriched by FACS. V dropped 0 bases and J dropped 3; count of bases not matched to a gene: 4. The length of the CDR3 is 15 residues. Germline loops: CDR1 DFQATT, CDR2 SNEGSKA (reference sequence). Sequenced input: CD8+ T cells from PBMCs. The TCR sequence derives from a human donor with Susac syndrome. The gene calls are TRBV20-1 and TRBJ2-1; 8 positions match TRBD2. The CDR3 DNA is TGCAGTGCTAGAGACAGCGGGAGTGGCTACAATGAGCAGTTCTTC. Protein product: CSARDSGSGYNEQFF.